What follows is one T cell receptor beta chain and its context. These data originate in a study of blood T cells in healthy people across ages. Using a J-beta primer mix together with a sample-barcoded 5' primer, a second PCR was run for roughly 6 to 11 cycles. TCRdb re-derived calls from the 5' RACE reads in MiXCR, one entry per CDR3 protein. The sample records some 940,000 distinct CDR3 sequences, about 28% being singletons. Germline V gene lookup returns CDR1 KGHDR and CDR2 SFDVKD. This CDR3 spans 16 amino acids. Trimming removed 4 bases from V and 5 bases from J, with 18 bases in between. These data also featured in a second study, about T cells of mothers and their children.

The TCR comes from a woman aged 40 to 55 in good health. This chain connects TRBV24-1 to TRBJ2-3, with D possibly TRBD1 on 6 matching bases. Sequencing input: blood. The CDR3 sequence is CATSDPNREVKDTQYF. Written as DNA, the CDR3 is TGTGCCACCAGTGACCCTAACAGGGAAGTAAAAGATACGCAGTATTTT.